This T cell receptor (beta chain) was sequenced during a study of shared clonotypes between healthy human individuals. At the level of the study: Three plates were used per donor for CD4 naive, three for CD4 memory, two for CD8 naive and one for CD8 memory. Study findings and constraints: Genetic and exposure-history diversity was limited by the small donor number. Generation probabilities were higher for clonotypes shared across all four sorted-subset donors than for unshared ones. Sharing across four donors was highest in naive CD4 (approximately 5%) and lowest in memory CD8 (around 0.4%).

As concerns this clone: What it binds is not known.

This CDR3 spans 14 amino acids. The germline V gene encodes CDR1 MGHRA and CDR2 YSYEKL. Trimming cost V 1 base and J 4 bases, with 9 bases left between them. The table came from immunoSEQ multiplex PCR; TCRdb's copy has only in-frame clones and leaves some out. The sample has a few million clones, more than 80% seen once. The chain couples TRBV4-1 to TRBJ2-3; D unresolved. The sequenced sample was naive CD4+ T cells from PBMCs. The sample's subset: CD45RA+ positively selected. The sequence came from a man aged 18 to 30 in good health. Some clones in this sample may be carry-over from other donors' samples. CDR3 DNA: TGCGCCAGCAGCCAAGGGGTGGTCCCAGATACGCAGTATTTT. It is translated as CASSQGVVPDTQYF.